The clone carrying this T cell receptor beta chain was seen more than once but under ten times. These data are taken from a study of T cell changes during pregnancy in multiple sclerosis. Produced via immunoSEQ multiplex PCR; TCRdb's table is partial and in-frame only. Of about 57,000 clones in the sample, 91% were seen once. Germline V gene lookup returns CDR1 GTSNPN and CDR2 SVGIG (reference sequence). The ends lost 4 bases at V and 5 bases at J; junction bases unmatched: 11. This CDR3 has 16 residues. The specimen comprised peripheral blood, sampled after pregnancy. The clonotype comes from a female donor in good health, enrolled as a control in a pregnancy study. V gene TRBV30 combines with J gene TRBJ1-1; 12 bases line up with TRBD1. The CDR3 region has the DNA TGTGCCTGGACCCCCGGGACAGGGGGCTTTGTGACTGAAGCTTTCTTT. It is translated as CAWTPGTGGFVTEAFF.